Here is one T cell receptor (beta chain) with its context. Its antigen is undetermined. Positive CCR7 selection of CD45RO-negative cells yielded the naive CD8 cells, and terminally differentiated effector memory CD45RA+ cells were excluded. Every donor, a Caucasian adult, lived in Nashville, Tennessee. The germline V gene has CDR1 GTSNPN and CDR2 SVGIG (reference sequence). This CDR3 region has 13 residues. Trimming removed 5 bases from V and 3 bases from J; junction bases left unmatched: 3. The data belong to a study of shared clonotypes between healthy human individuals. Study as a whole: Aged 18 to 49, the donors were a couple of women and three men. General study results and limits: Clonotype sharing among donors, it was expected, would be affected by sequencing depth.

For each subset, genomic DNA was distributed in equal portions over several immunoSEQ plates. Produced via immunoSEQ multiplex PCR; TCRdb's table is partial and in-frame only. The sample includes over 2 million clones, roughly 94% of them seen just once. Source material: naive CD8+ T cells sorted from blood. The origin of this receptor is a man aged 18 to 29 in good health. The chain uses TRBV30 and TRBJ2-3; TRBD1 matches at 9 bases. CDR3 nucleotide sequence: TGTGCCTGGGGGACAGGGTGGACAGATACGCAGTATTTT. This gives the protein CAWGTGWTDTQYF.